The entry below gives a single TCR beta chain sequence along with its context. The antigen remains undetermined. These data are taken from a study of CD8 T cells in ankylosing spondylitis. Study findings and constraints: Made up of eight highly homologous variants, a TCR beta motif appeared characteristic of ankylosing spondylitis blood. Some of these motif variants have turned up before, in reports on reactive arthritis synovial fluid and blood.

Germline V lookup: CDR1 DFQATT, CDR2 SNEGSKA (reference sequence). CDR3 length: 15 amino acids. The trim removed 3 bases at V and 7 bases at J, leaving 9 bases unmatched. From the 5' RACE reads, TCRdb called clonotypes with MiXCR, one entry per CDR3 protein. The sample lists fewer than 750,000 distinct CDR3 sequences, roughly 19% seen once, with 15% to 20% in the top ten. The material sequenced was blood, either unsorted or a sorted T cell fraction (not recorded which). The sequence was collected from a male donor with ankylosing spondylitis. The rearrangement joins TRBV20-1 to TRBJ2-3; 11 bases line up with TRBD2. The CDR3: CSARVTSGIANTQYF. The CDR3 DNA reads TGCAGTGCTAGGGTGACTAGCGGGATCGCAAATACGCAGTATTTT.